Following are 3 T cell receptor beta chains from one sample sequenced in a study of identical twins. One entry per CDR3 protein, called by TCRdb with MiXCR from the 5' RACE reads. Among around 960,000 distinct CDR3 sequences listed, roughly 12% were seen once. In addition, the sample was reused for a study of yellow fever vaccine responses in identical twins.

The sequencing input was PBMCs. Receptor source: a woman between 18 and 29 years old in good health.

The CDR3 loop reads CASSLGLGDYNEQFF. Here the CDR3 DNA reads TGCGCCAGCAGCTTGGGGCTAGGAGACTACAATGAGCAGTTCTTC. V gene TRBV5-1 combines with J gene TRBJ2-1; D unresolved. Trimming left V 0 bases short and J 3 bases short, with 10 bases between. The CDR3 runs to 15 residues. Per the germline V gene, CDR1 is SGHRS and CDR2 is YFSETQ.

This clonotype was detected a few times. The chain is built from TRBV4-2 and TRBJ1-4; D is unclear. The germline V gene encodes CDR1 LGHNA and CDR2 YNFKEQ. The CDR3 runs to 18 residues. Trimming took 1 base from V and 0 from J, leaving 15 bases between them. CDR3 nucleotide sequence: TGTGCCAGCAGCCAAGGGGGTGGCGGCCGTGCAACTAATGAAAAACTGTTTTTT. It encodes CASSQGGGGRATNEKLFF.

As DNA, the CDR3 is TGTGCCAGTAGTAGCCGGGACACCTTCTATGGCTACACCTTC. This gives the protein CASSSRDTFYGYTF. The chain links TRBV19 to TRBJ1-2, with a possible D match to TRBD1 (6 bases). The CDR3 loop spans 14 amino acids. From germline, CDR1 is LNHDA and CDR2 SQIVND (reference sequence). Trimming removed 4 bases at V and 4 bases at J, with 13 bases between.